The 23 T cell receptor beta chains given below trace back to one sample, sequenced in a study of T cells in Graves' hyperthyroidism and ophthalmopathy. Amplification targeted TCR beta CDR3 regions from RNA transcripts. During a first-round RT-PCR of the TCR CDR3, the HTBI primer set was used. TCRdb itself ran the multiplex PCR reads through MiXCR, one entry per CDR3 protein. The sample holds more than 300,000 distinct CDR3 sequences; roughly 17% are singletons and the top ten take about a third. The sequenced material came from blood. Receptors were obtained from a woman between 25 and 40 years old with Graves' hyperthyroidism that later progressed to Graves' ophthalmopathy.

The table lists this clonotype with many counts. The chain employs TRBV11-2 and TRBJ2-2, with D uncertain. Germline CDR1 reads SGHAT; CDR2 reads FQNNGV. The CDR3 is 13 residues long. V gave up 8 bases and J gave up 1 base, with 8 bases separating them. In nucleotides, the CDR3 is TGTGCCAGCCTCTGGGGGAACACCGGGGAGCTGTTTTTT. This encodes CASLWGNTGELFF.

This clonotype appeared many times. The V gene is TRBV9, the J gene TRBJ1-2; no clear D gene. Germline V CDR1 and CDR2: SGDLS, YYNGEE. V was trimmed by 0 bases and J by 2 bases, leaving 8 bases between them. CDR3 length: 14 amino acids. CDR3: CASSVDPMNYGYTF. The CDR3 nucleotides read TGTGCCAGCAGCGTAGATCCGATGAACTATGGCTACACCTTC. The full variable domain, completed using reference TRBV9 and TRBJ1-2, is DSGVTQTPKHLITATGQRVTLRCSPRSGDLSVYWYQQSLDQGLQFLIQYYNGEERAKGNILERFSAQQFPDLHSELNLSSLELGDSALYFCASSVDPMNYGYTFGSGTRLTVV.

The V and J genes are TRBV5-1 and TRBJ1-3; D remains ambiguous. CDR1 is SGHRS and CDR2 is YFSETQ in the germline V gene. V was clipped by 4 bases and J by 0 bases, with 17 bases between them. This CDR3 is built from 17 residues. The CDR3 DNA follows: TGCGCCAGCAGCCCCGCAACAAGATCTTACTCTGGAAACACCATATATTTT. This translates into CASSPATRSYSGNTIYF.

This clonotype came up many times. The chain couples TRBV25-1 to TRBJ2-7, with TRBD2 as a possible D gene (5 bases). CDR1 and CDR2 (germline): MGHDK, SYGVNS. V was trimmed by 10 bases and J by 2 bases, leaving 18 bases between them. The CDR3 is 14 residues long. The CDR3 loop reads CATSLITGTYEQYF. In nucleotides, the CDR3 is TGTGCCACGTCTCTTATCACCGGGACCTACGAGCAGTACTTC.

The sample holds a few counts of this clonotype. The rearrangement uses TRBV3-1 and TRBJ2-1; D gene ambiguous. Germline CDR1 and CDR2: LGHDT and YNNKEL (reference sequence). The CDR3 spans 13 residues. Trimming cost V 1 base and J 8 bases, with 9 bases left between them. As DNA, the CDR3 is TGTGCCAGCAGCCAAGTCGAGAATCATGAGCAGTTCTTC. It is translated as CASSQVENHEQFF.

This clonotype was counted only a few times. Sequence at one end of the junction differs from germline and may be a read error. The CDR3 DNA reads TGTGTCATCAGTGTCCTCCTGGGACAGGGTAGTAACGGGGAGCTGTTTTTT. Its protein product is CVISVLLGQGSNGELFF. The J gene is TRBJ2-2, the V gene TRBV10-3; 9 bases match TRBD1. This CDR3 has 17 amino acids. The germline gives CDR1 ENHRY, CDR2 SYGVKD.

This clonotype was picked up many times. This rearrangement joins TRBV11-2 to TRBJ2-3; D is undetermined. This CDR3 has 16 residues. The germline V and J ends were trimmed by 0 bases and 2 bases, with 12 bases remaining between them. Germline values: CDR1 SGHAT, CDR2 FQNNGV. For the CDR3, the DNA is TGTGCCAGCAGCTTAGAGGTCCGGAGCACCACAGATACGCAGTATTTT. Protein product: CASSLEVRSTTDTQYF.

This clonotype was recorded many times. The chain carries TRBV11-2 and TRBJ2-7; D perhaps matches TRBD1 (6 bases). Per germline, CDR1 SGHAT and CDR2 FQNNGV. The CDR3 is 13 residues long. With 4 bases removed from V and 3 bases from J, the gap between germline ends came to 10 bases. The CDR3 bases are TGTGCCAGCAGCTCGGACAGACTCTACGAGCAGTACTTC. Translated: CASSSDRLYEQYF.

This clonotype was seen at least ten times. V usage is TRBV2 and J usage is TRBJ2-3; TRBD2 matches 8 bases. The V gene end was trimmed by 2 bases and the J gene end by 5 bases; junction bases not matched to a gene: 12. Germline V gives CDR1 SNHLY, CDR2 FYNNEI. This CDR3 is built from 17 residues. The CDR3 DNA reads as TGTGCCAGCAGTGAATTCCGAGGCGGGAGGTTAGGAGATACGCAGTATTTT. It yields the protein CASSEFRGGRLGDTQYF.

This clonotype showed up many times. V is TRBV15 and J is TRBJ2-7; no clear D. The CDR3 has 14 residues. The V gene's germline CDR1 is LNHNV and CDR2 YYDKDF (reference sequence). V was trimmed by 3 bases and J by 2 bases, leaving 11 bases between them. For the CDR3, the DNA is TGTGCCACCAGCAGGGGCGGTGGGCCCTACGAGCAGTACTTC. Amino acids: CATSRGGGPYEQYF.

This clonotype was seen repeatedly, ten times or more. The chain couples TRBV27 to TRBJ2-5; D call uncertain. V lost 0 bases and J 7 bases, leaving 15 bases between the germline ends. The CDR3 spans 15 residues. Germline-derived CDR1 and CDR2 are MNHEY and SMNVEV (reference sequence). The CDR3 DNA follows: TGTGCCAGCAGTTTATCGCCTAAGAGTTTTGGGACCCAGTACTTC. Encoded protein: CASSLSPKSFGTQYF.

This clonotype showed up many times. The rearrangement links TRBV7-9 to TRBJ2-7, with 8 bases matching TRBD2. The CDR3 contains 15 residues. V shed 7 bases and J 4 bases; nucleotides not matched to a gene: 12. The germline V gene encodes CDR1 SEHNR and CDR2 FQNEAQ (reference sequence). The CDR3, as DNA: TGTGCCAGCATCCCTCTAGCGGGCGCTTTATACGAGCAGTACTTC. It translates to CASIPLAGALYEQYF.

Only a few counts were recorded for this clonotype. V usage is TRBV7-9 and J usage is TRBJ1-1; TRBD1 is a possible D gene (5 bases). CDR3 size: 13 residues. Trimming pared 1 base from V and 7 bases from J, leaving 10 bases between. Per germline, CDR1 SEHNR and CDR2 FQNEAQ (reference sequence). CDR3: CASSLDVGDEAFF. In DNA form, the CDR3 reads TGTGCCAGCAGCTTAGATGTGGGGGATGAAGCTTTCTTT.

The sample holds many counts of this clonotype. The J gene is TRBJ2-7, the V gene TRBV28; 8 bases map to TRBD2. This CDR3 has 15 residues. Trimming cost V 10 bases and J 5 bases; bases outside gene matches: 16. Germline V gene data show CDR1 as MDHEN and CDR2 as SYDVKM. The CDR3: CATTSPLAEQNEQYF. The CDR3 DNA sequence: TGTGCCACCACTTCCCCACTAGCGGAGCAAAACGAGCAGTACTTC.

This clonotype was seen many times. V is TRBV9 and J is TRBJ2-1; D possibly corresponds to TRBD1 (6 bases). The CDR3 covers 14 residues. Trimming pared 0 bases from V and 5 bases from J, leaving 9 bases between. Germline assignment: CDR1 SGDLS and CDR2 YYNGEE. CDR3 in amino acids: CASSVEDRNNEQFF. CDR3 nucleotides: TGTGCCAGCAGCGTAGAGGACAGAAACAATGAGCAGTTCTTC.

A note on this clonotype: This may be a read error: a much more frequent sequence differs by one nucleotide. Given the absence of the conserved phenylalanine or tryptophan at the CDR3 end, a read error is likely. V and J are TRBV29-1 and TRBJ2-7; D perhaps matches TRBD2 (6 bases). The germline V gene has CDR1 SQVTM and CDR2 ANQGSEA. The CDR3 contains 13 residues. The germline V and J ends were trimmed by 4 bases and 0 bases, with 10 bases remaining between them. CDR3 in DNA: TGCAGCGTTGTGCCGGACTACTCCTACGAGCAGTACCTC. It codes for CSVVPDYSYEQYL.

This clonotype came up many times. The V call is TRBV15, the J call TRBJ1-4; 7 bases are a match to TRBD1. The CDR3 consists of 18 residues. Germline assignment: CDR1 LNHNV and CDR2 YYDKDF (reference sequence). V dropped 0 bases and J dropped 5; count of bases not matched to a gene: 12. The CDR3 is CATSRDQDHPQGNEKLFF. The CDR3, as DNA: TGTGCCACCAGCAGAGACCAGGATCACCCACAGGGGAATGAAAAACTGTTTTTT.

This clonotype was picked up many times. Here the CDR3 reads CSARDLPKSGRVFNEQFF. DNA for the CDR3: TGCAGTGCTAGAGATCTTCCCAAAAGCGGGAGGGTGTTTAATGAGCAGTTCTTC. V and J are TRBV20-1 and TRBJ2-1, with 10 positions matching TRBD2. Germline loops: CDR1 DFQATT, CDR2 SNEGSKA (reference sequence). With 0 bases clipped from V and 7 bases from J, the junction kept 15 bases outside the gene matches. The CDR3 loop spans 18 amino acids.

This clonotype was counted a few times. The chain joins TRBV10-3 to TRBJ2-5, with 10 bases aligning to TRBD2. The V gene end was trimmed by 10 bases and the J gene end by 2 bases; junction bases not matched to a gene: 4. CDR3 length: 13 residues. Germline-derived CDR1 and CDR2 are ENHRY and SYGVKD. CDR3: CATGLAAQETQYF. For the CDR3, the DNA is TGTGCCACCGGACTAGCGGCACAAGAGACCCAGTACTTC.

This clonotype appeared many times. The CDR3 DNA sequence: TGTGCCACCAGTGATCCGACCGGGACAGGGGATTTGGATACGCAGTATTTT. Amino acids: CATSDPTGTGDLDTQYF. V is TRBV24-1 and J is TRBJ2-3; TRBD1 aligns across 10 bases. The V gene's germline CDR1 is KGHDR and CDR2 SFDVKD. V shed 3 bases and J 6 bases; nucleotides not matched to a gene: 11. The CDR3 is 17 amino acids.

This clonotype was recorded at least ten times. The chain combines TRBV2 with TRBJ2-7; weak D call: TRBD2 (5 bases). Germline CDR1 reads SNHLY; CDR2 reads FYNNEI. Trimming pared 2 bases from V and 2 bases from J, leaving 16 bases between. The CDR3 length is 16 residues. Here the CDR3 reads CASSEQSGSFAYEQYF. The CDR3 DNA reads as TGTGCCAGCAGTGAACAGTCGGGATCTTTTGCCTACGAGCAGTACTTC.

The sample holds many counts of this clonotype. V usage is TRBV7-8 and J usage is TRBJ1-2; maybe TRBD1 (5 bases). V was shortened by 5 bases and J by 9 bases, with 19 bases between the two germline ends. Germline CDR1 is SGHVS and CDR2 is FQNEAQ. The CDR3 is 14 residues long. CDR3 residues: CASSPRGGGNRYTF. The CDR3 nucleotides are TGTGCCAGCAGCCCCCGGGGGGGAGGTAATCGCTACACCTTC.

This clonotype was counted many times. The CDR3 DNA follows: TGTGCCAGCAGTCGCAGGGAAATTGTGAGAGCTTTCTTT. Translated: CASSRREIVRAFF. This rearrangement joins TRBV28 to TRBJ1-1, with a tentative D call TRBD1 (5 bases). Looked up from germline, CDR1 is MDHEN and CDR2 is SYDVKM. The CDR3 has 13 amino acids. The V gene lost 5 bases and the J gene lost 10 bases, with 17 bases spanning the gap.